The clone carrying this T cell receptor beta chain was observed at least ten times. This record belongs to a study of blood T cells in healthy people across ages. Study information: The template switching approach captured approximately one barcoded beta molecule for every two T cells.

Peripheral blood, about 10 milliliters per donor, was collected. In germline, CDR1 is SGHTA, CDR2 FQGNSA. Trimming shortened V by 5 bases and J by 10 bases, and 12 bases separated the two germline ends. The CDR3 runs 13 residues. The use of a sample-barcoded 5' primer and a J-beta primer mix characterized a second PCR of roughly 6 to 11 cycles. Every single cDNA molecule received a tag from a template-switch adaptor with 12 random nucleotides. TCRdb processed the 5' RACE reads anew with MiXCR; each CDR3 protein has one entry. This table holds about 650,000 distinct CDR3 sequences, 32% found once. This sequence originates from a woman of 80 years or more in good health. The sample taken for sequencing was blood. The chain links TRBV7-2 to TRBJ1-6; D is ambiguous. The CDR3 here is CASSPLVGSPLHF. Here the CDR3 DNA reads TGTGCCAGCAGCCCCCTAGTAGGGTCACCCCTCCACTTT.